This T cell receptor beta chain is from a study of technical replicates of blood from a few donors. Clones were sequenced by immunoSEQ multiplex PCR, and TCRdb holds only the in-frame ones, with some missing. Of over 75,000 clones listed, approximately 96% were seen once; the top ten hold around 0.18%. This clonotype was sampled from a human donor in good health. The sample consisted of T cells isolated from PBMCs.

CDR3 sequence: CASSYSVLGSYEQYF. In DNA form, the CDR3 reads TGTGCCAGCAGTTACTCGGTACTAGGGTCCTACGAGCAGTACTTC. The chain is built from TRBV6-5 and TRBJ2-7; tentatively, D is TRBD2 (5 bases). CDR1 MNHEY and CDR2 SVGAGI come from the germline V gene. V was clipped by 0 bases and J by 1 base, with 10 bases between them. The CDR3 consists of 15 residues.